This T cell receptor (beta chain) was found in a study of blood T cell repertoires in COVID-19. Study context: Resolution of symptoms, clearance, or two negative PCRs was present in recovered Cohort 3 donors.

This clone was detected a few times. This table comes from immunoSEQ multiplex PCR, and its TCRdb copy is limited to in-frame clones, with some not included. The sample has 250,000 to 300,000 clones; around 90% are singletons. This CDR3 is 15 amino acids long. The V end lost 0 bases, the J end lost 6 bases, and 16 bases lay between the germline ends. CDR1 is SGDLS, CDR2 YYNGEE, per germline. Participants spanned ages about 18 to 100 years and resided in some 22 US areas. Cohorts were based on clinical histories the participants reported. Input material: PBMCs or T cells enriched from blood (not recorded which). The receptor was isolated from an older woman in a cohort exposed to, infected with or recovered from COVID-19 (not recorded which). The chain carries TRBV9 and TRBJ2-7; maybe TRBD2 (6 bases). The CDR3 reads CASSVASGAKVEQYF. In nucleotides, the CDR3 is TGTGCCAGCAGCGTAGCGTCGGGAGCAAAGGTCGAGCAGTACTTC.